This TCR beta chain is from a study of T cells in Graves' hyperthyroidism and ophthalmopathy. Ophthalmopathy in the patients scored at least 3 on Clinical Activity Score and at least 4 on NOSPECS grade, lasting under 3 months. PBMCs were sourced from more than 9 ml fresh peripheral blood. Study-level findings and limits: Among clonotypes expanded in thyroid above 0.001, most were also found in blood. Ophthalmopathy, as predicted by the model, came a median roughly 6.8 months after the prediction.

Trimming at V came to 6 bases and at J to 3 bases, leaving 11 bases not matched to a gene. CDR3 size: 15 residues. In germline, CDR1 is MNHNS, CDR2 SASEGT. The CDR3 regions of TCR beta were amplified from RNA transcripts. A first-round RT-PCR of the TCR CDR3 used the HTBI primer set. TCRdb processed the multiplex PCR reads anew with MiXCR; each CDR3 protein has one entry. Here the sample spans fewer than 500,000 distinct CDR3 sequences, 14% to 15% being singletons. This clonotype came up many times. The antigen remains unidentified. The TCR sequence derives from a young man with Graves' ophthalmopathy. The sample consisted of blood. This chain connects TRBV6-1 to TRBJ2-7; TRBD1 matches at 7 bases. The CDR3 sequence is CASSKTGTEGYEQYF. CDR3 nucleotide sequence: TGTGCCAGCAGCAAAACCGGGACAGAAGGCTACGAGCAGTACTTC.